This note documents a single TCR beta chain sequence. Other DNA sequences of this sample code for an identical CDR3. This specimen belongs to a study of beta chain features in type 1 diabetes. Purity above 95% was achieved in all sorted populations. The ends lost 6 bases at V and 4 bases at J; junction bases unmatched: 7. Germline V gene lookup returns CDR1 KGHSH and CDR2 LQKENI. The CDR3 has 14 residues. Sequencing targeted expressed TCRB transcripts, as all isolated RNA had been reverse transcribed. Clones were sequenced by immunoSEQ multiplex PCR, and TCRdb holds only the in-frame ones, with some missing. The sample carries about 620,000 clones, roughly a sixth recorded once.

The TCR sequence derives from a young man in good health. The chain combines TRBV18 with TRBJ1-1; the match to TRBD1 covers 8 bases. Sequenced: naive CD4+ T cells from blood. DNA of the CDR3: TGTGCCAGCTCTCCGGACAGGGTGGGCACTGAAGCTTTCTTT. Its protein is CASSPDRVGTEAFF.